The 18 T cell receptor beta chains below come from one sample, sequenced in a study of T cell repertoires in cytomegalovirus infection. TCRdb redid the calling of the reads with MiXCR, one entry per CDR3 protein. The sample has around 300,000 distinct CDR3 sequences, 22% seen once; the top ten hold under 25%. No cognate antigen is known for these TCRs. The sample here was cultured PBMCs, taken from culture after CMV antigen stimulation. The receptors were gathered from a human donor in good health (CMV status not recorded). Some clones in this sample may be carry-over from other donors' samples.

The table lists this clonotype with many counts. The chain combines TRBV7-2 with TRBJ2-4, with D tentatively TRBD2 (6 bases). Germline assignment: CDR1 SGHTA and CDR2 FQGNSA. V gave up 5 bases and J gave up 3 bases, with 14 bases separating them. The CDR3 spans 15 residues. The chain's CDR3 is CASSHPGVGKNIQYF. For the CDR3, the DNA is TGTGCCAGCAGCCACCCGGGGGTTGGCAAAAACATTCAGTACTTC. The complete variable domain, with remaining parts taken from reference TRBV7-2 and TRBJ2-4, reads GAGVSQSPSNKVTEKGKDVELRCDPISGHTALYWYRQSLGQGLEFLIYFQGNSAPDKSGLPSDRFSAERTGGSVSTLTIQRTQQEDSAVYLCASSHPGVGKNIQYFGAGTRLSVL.

This clonotype came up a few times. The chain joins TRBV12-3 or TRBV12-4 to TRBJ1-1; TRBD1 aligns across 7 bases. There are 13 residues in the CDR3. J lost 0 bases, V lost 6 bases, and 1 base had no gene match. The CDR3 sequence: CASRTGVNTEAFF. The DNA of the CDR3 is TGTGCCAGCAGAACAGGGGTGAACACTGAAGCTTTCTTT.

This clonotype was found many times. The chain joins TRBV28 to TRBJ2-4, with D possibly being TRBD1 or TRBD2 (5 bases each). CDR1 is MDHEN and CDR2 is SYDVKM in the germline V gene. The CDR3 spans 15 residues. V lost 7 bases to trimming and J lost 4 bases, with 17 bases between them. The DNA for the CDR3 is TGTGCCAGCACAGACGGGGCCTCTCGAAAAAACATTCAGTACTTC. Translated: CASTDGASRKNIQYF.

The sample holds a few counts of this clonotype. V is TRBV10-2 and J is TRBJ1-4; D unclear. In germline, CDR1 is WSHSY, CDR2 SAAADI. V lost 6 bases, J lost 4 bases, and 9 bases lay in between. This CDR3 region has 13 residues. The CDR3 sequence: CASSGRVNEKLFF. The CDR3 DNA reads TGCGCCAGCAGCGGCCGGGTTAATGAAAAACTGTTTTTT.

The gene calls are TRBV20-1 and TRBJ2-5, with 10 bases fitting TRBD2. There are 14 residues in the CDR3. Germline CDR1 and CDR2: DFQATT and SNEGSKA (reference sequence). The J segment lost 4 bases and the V segment lost 4 bases, leaving 6 bases of the junction unmatched. The CDR3 DNA reads as TGCAGTGCTAATCCGGGACTAGCGTCAGAGACCCAGTACTTC. Residues: CSANPGLASETQYF.

The chain couples TRBV6-6 to TRBJ1-5, with 8 bases identical to TRBD1. From germline, CDR1 is MNHNY and CDR2 SVGAGI (reference sequence). V lost 2 bases, J lost 7 bases, and 10 bases stayed unmatched. The CDR3 is 16 residues long. CDR3: CASSYPTQGANQPQHF. The DNA of the CDR3 is TGTGCCAGCAGTTACCCCACTCAGGGGGCAAACCAGCCCCAGCATTTT.

This clonotype was seen a few times. J is TRBJ2-3 and V is TRBV7-2, with 8 bases that match TRBD1. Germline V gene data show CDR1 as SGHTA and CDR2 as FQGNSA. V lost 4 bases, J lost 3 bases, and 9 bases stayed unmatched. This CDR3 contains 16 residues. The CDR3 spells CASSSDRASPTDTQYF. The CDR3 DNA sequence: TGTGCCAGCAGCTCGGACAGGGCCTCTCCTACAGATACGCAGTATTTT.

The chain combines TRBV6-5 with TRBJ1-1; D gene uncertain. The CDR3 totals 13 residues. The germline V gene has CDR1 MNHEY and CDR2 SVGAGI. V lost 6 bases, J lost 1 base, and 9 bases lay in between. The CDR3 reads CASSVTENTEAFF. DNA for the CDR3: TGTGCCAGCAGCGTAACAGAGAACACTGAAGCTTTCTTT.

At least ten counts were recorded for this clonotype. The V gene is TRBV7-8, the J gene TRBJ1-2; D unclear. V was cut by 5 bases and J by 6 bases, with 22 bases left in between. Germline values: CDR1 SGHVS, CDR2 FQNEAQ. The CDR3 runs 16 residues. For the CDR3, the DNA is TGTGCCAGCAGCCGGCGTAGAGTCCGGGAGTGGCATGGCTACACCTTC. Translated, it gives CASSRRRVREWHGYTF.

This clonotype was seen more than once but under ten times. V and J are TRBV28 and TRBJ2-3; D tentatively fits TRBD1 or TRBD2 (5 bases each). The CDR3 covers 15 residues. CDR1 and CDR2 from the germline V gene are MDHEN and SYDVKM. Trimming removed 5 bases at V and 10 bases at J, with 22 bases between. The CDR3 bases are TGTGCCAGCAGTCGGGGCATGCCCTTTAAACGACCGCAGTATTTT. Translation gives CASSRGMPFKRPQYF.

The rearrangement uses TRBV2 and TRBJ2-3; D is perhaps TRBD2 (6 bases). Germline CDR1 is SNHLY and CDR2 is FYNNEI. V was clipped by 1 base and J by 7 bases, with 12 bases between them. This CDR3 is 14 amino acids long. CDR3 in DNA: TGTGCCAGCAGTGAAGAGCGGGCGGATTATACGCAGTATTTT. This translates into CASSEERADYTQYF.

This clonotype appeared many times. V usage is TRBV7-2 and J usage is TRBJ2-2; D is possibly TRBD2 (6 bases). The CDR3 totals 15 residues. Deletions cut 4 bases from V and 0 bases from J, with 9 bases between. From germline, CDR1 is SGHTA and CDR2 FQGNSA. CDR3 DNA: TGTGCCAGCAGCTGGCTAGCGACGAACACCGGGGAGCTGTTTTTT. Encoded protein: CASSWLATNTGELFF. Filled out from reference TRBV7-2 and TRBJ2-2, the complete variable domain reads GAGVSQSPSNKVTEKGKDVELRCDPISGHTALYWYRQSLGQGLEFLIYFQGNSAPDKSGLPSDRFSAERTGGSVSTLTIQRTQQEDSAVYLCASSWLATNTGELFFGEGSRLTVL.

The CDR3 DNA reads TGTGCCAGCAGCTATCTAGCGGGAGCTCGCTCCTACAATGAGCAGTTCTTC. It is translated as CASSYLAGARSYNEQFF. This chain links TRBV27 with TRBJ2-1, with TRBD2 matching 10 bases. V lost 6 bases, J lost 0 bases, and 8 bases stayed unmatched. CDR3 length equals 17 residues. CDR1 MNHEY and CDR2 SMNVEV come from the germline V gene (reference sequence).

The chain has TRBV30 and TRBJ1-1; D is unclear. The CDR3 has 13 amino acids. Per the germline V gene, CDR1 is GTSNPN and CDR2 is SVGIG (reference sequence). The germline V and J ends were trimmed by 1 base and 1 base, with 7 bases remaining between them. The DNA for the CDR3 is TGTGCCTGGAGTGGACGGGGGAACACTGAAGCTTTCTTT. Protein sequence: CAWSGRGNTEAFF.

V gene TRBV6-5 combines with J gene TRBJ2-7, with D possibly TRBD2 on 5 matching bases. V lost 4 bases and J 6 bases, leaving 10 bases between the germline ends. The V gene's germline CDR1 is MNHEY and CDR2 SVGAGI. CDR3 size: 12 residues. Here the CDR3 DNA reads TGTGCCAGCAGTTCAACGGGAAGCGAGCAGTACTTC. Translated: CASSSTGSEQYF.

This clonotype showed up many times. The chain recombines TRBV28 with TRBJ1-1; D gene unclear. This CDR3 is 16 amino acids long. Deletions cut 6 bases from V and 1 base from J, with 18 bases between. CDR1 is MDHEN and CDR2 is SYDVKM in the germline V gene. In nucleotides, the CDR3 is TGTGCCAGCAGCCATGATGAAGGACTTACGAACACTGAAGCTTTCTTT. Translating gives CASSHDEGLTNTEAFF.

The chain joins TRBV28 to TRBJ1-4; D unresolved. CDR3 length equals 13 residues. V was trimmed by 5 bases and J by 0 bases, leaving 4 bases between them. Germline lookup yields CDR1 MDHEN and CDR2 SYDVKM. Written as DNA, the CDR3 is TGTGCCAGCAGTCCAGCAACTAATGAAAAACTGTTTTTT. This gives the protein CASSPATNEKLFF.

The chain uses TRBV7-2 and TRBJ1-6; D possibly corresponds to TRBD1 (5 bases). The germline CDR1 and CDR2 sequences are SGHTA and FQGNSA. V was clipped by 1 base and J by 0 bases, with 7 bases between them. CDR3 length: 16 amino acids. CDR3 sequence reads: CASSLGGDSYNSPLHF. The CDR3 bases are TGTGCCAGCAGCTTAGGGGGCGACTCCTATAATTCACCCCTCCACTTT.